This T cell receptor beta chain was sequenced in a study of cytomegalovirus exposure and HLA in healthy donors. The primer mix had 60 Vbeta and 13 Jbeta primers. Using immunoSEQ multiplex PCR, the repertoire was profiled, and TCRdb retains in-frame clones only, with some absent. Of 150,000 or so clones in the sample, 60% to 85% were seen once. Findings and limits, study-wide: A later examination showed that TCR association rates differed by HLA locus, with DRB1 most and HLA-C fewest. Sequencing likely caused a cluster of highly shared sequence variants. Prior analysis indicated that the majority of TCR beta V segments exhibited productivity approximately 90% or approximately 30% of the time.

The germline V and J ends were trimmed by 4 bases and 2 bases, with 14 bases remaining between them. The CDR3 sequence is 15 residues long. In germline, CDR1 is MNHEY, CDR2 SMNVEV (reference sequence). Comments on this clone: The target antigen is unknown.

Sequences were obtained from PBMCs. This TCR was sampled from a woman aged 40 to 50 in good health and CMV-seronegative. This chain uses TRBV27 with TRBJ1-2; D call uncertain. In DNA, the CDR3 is TGTGCCAGCAGTTCCCTCGCAGGAGGGAACTATGGCTACACCTTC. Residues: CASSSLAGGNYGYTF.